What follows are 28 T cell receptor beta chains derived from one specimen sequenced in a study of T cell responses to AZD1222 COVID-19 vaccine. Only in-frame clones appear in the TCRdb table, and some are missing; sequencing was by immunoSEQ multiplex PCR. The sample yields about 120,000 clones, just over 90% seen once. Sequencing used peripheral blood, obtained 28 days after the second AZD1222 dose. The receptors come from an adult who received the AZD1222 COVID-19 vaccine.

The chain recombines TRBV7-2 with TRBJ1-4; D uncertain. CDR1 and CDR2 from the germline V gene are SGHTA and FQGNSA. This CDR3 region has 15 residues. Trimming stripped 2 bases from V and 4 bases from J, with 11 bases between. The CDR3 sequence is CASSLQGAGNEKLFF. The DNA of the CDR3 is TGTGCCAGCAGCTTACAAGGAGCCGGTAATGAAAAACTGTTTTTT.

This clone was picked up a small number of times. The chain is built from TRBV5-1 and TRBJ2-2; D gene uncertain. The CDR3 is made up of 15 amino acids. Germline V lookup: CDR1 SGHRS, CDR2 YFSETQ. V was shortened by 0 bases and J by 2 bases, with 8 bases between the two germline ends. The CDR3 DNA follows: TGCGCCAGCAGCTTGGAGGGATCCAACACCGGGGAGCTGTTTTTT. This codes for CASSLEGSNTGELFF. The complete variable domain, with remaining parts taken from reference TRBV5-1 and TRBJ2-2, reads KAGVTQTPRYLIKTRGQQVTLSCSPISGHRSVSWYQQTPGQGLQFLFEYFSETQRNKGNFPGRFSGRQFSNSRSEMNVSTLELGDSALYLCASSLEGSNTGELFFGEGSRLTVL.

The chain combines TRBV7-9 with TRBJ1-2, with D perhaps matching TRBD1 (6 bases). V lost 5 bases to trimming and J lost 10 bases, with 20 bases between them. The CDR3 is 14 amino acids. Germline-derived CDR1 and CDR2 are SEHNR and FQNEAQ (reference sequence). The CDR3 is CASSLRGTDYDYTF. The CDR3 nucleotides are TGTGCCAGCAGCCTAAGGGGGACTGACTACGACTACACCTTC.

The table lists this clone with a count of one. This rearrangement joins TRBV20-1 to TRBJ1-5; D not resolved. The CDR3 has 14 amino acids. V dropped 3 bases and J dropped 2 bases, with 11 bases sitting between them. Germline lookup yields CDR1 DFQATT and CDR2 SNEGSKA (reference sequence). This CDR3 is CSASASDGNQPQHF. CDR3 nucleotide sequence: TGCAGTGCTAGTGCTAGTGATGGCAATCAGCCCCAGCATTTT.

This sequence joins TRBV5-4 and TRBJ1-4; D uncertain. V lost 0 bases to trimming and J lost 8 bases, with 11 bases between them. The CDR3 has 14 amino acids. Germline V gene lookup returns CDR1 SGHNT and CDR2 YYREEE (reference sequence). As DNA, the CDR3 is TGTGCCAGCAGCTTGGGCAGCTCCCCCGAAAAACTGTTTTTT. Encoded protein: CASSLGSSPEKLFF.

About this clone: This sample also contains other DNA sequences that code for the same CDR3. V is TRBV5-1 and J is TRBJ1-3; a possible D gene is TRBD1 (6 bases). The germline V gene encodes CDR1 SGHRS and CDR2 YFSETQ. CDR3 length equals 14 residues. Deletions cut 2 bases from V and 1 base from J, with 7 bases between. The CDR3 loop is CASSLTGSGNTIYF. CDR3 DNA sequence: TGCGCCAGCAGCTTAACAGGGTCTGGAAACACCATATATTTT.

The chain employs TRBV10-3 and TRBJ2-5; D is uncertain. This CDR3 spans 12 amino acids. Germline loops: CDR1 ENHRY, CDR2 SYGVKD. V lost 2 bases and J 5 bases, leaving 6 bases between the germline ends. The DNA of the CDR3 is TGTGCCATCAGTGAGAGGGTTGAGACCCAGTACTTC. Its protein is CAISERVETQYF.

The rearrangement links TRBV18 to TRBJ1-5; D unclear. From germline, CDR1 is KGHSH and CDR2 LQKENI. Trimming stripped 4 bases from V and 2 bases from J, with 9 bases between. The CDR3 loop spans 14 amino acids. The CDR3 sequence is CASSQPGGNQPQHF. CDR3 nucleotide sequence: TGTGCCAGCTCACAACCGGGAGGCAATCAGCCCCAGCATTTT.

The V gene is TRBV30, the J gene TRBJ1-6, with TRBD1 as a possible D gene (5 bases). In germline, CDR1 is GTSNPN, CDR2 SVGIG (reference sequence). The CDR3 runs 13 residues. Trimming stripped 0 bases from V and 11 bases from J, with 11 bases between. CDR3 protein: CAWSVRGSTPLHF. CDR3 coding DNA: TGTGCCTGGAGTGTAAGGGGCTCGACACCCCTCCACTTT.

The V call is TRBV7-2, the J call TRBJ2-7; no reliable D call. The CDR3 runs to 14 residues. The V end lost 3 bases, the J end lost 0 bases, and 9 bases lay between the germline ends. Per germline, CDR1 SGHTA and CDR2 FQGNSA. CDR3 sequence reads: CASSFERPSYEQYF. CDR3 bases: TGTGCCAGCAGCTTCGAGAGGCCCTCCTACGAGCAGTACTTC.

The sample holds one count of this clone. CDR3 in DNA: TGTGCCAGCAGTTTAAAGTACAGCAATCAGCCCCAGCATTTT. Residues: CASSLKYSNQPQHF. The J gene is TRBJ1-5, the V gene TRBV28; no reliable D call. Germline-derived CDR1 and CDR2 are MDHEN and SYDVKM. The CDR3 has 14 residues. The V end was cut by 2 bases, the J end by 1 base, with 6 bases between. Variable domain in full (rest from reference TRBV28 and TRBJ1-5): DVKVTQSSRYLVKRTGEKVFLECVQDMDHENMFWYRQDPGLGLRLIYFSYDVKMKEKGDIPEGYSVSREKKERFSLILESASTNQTSMYLCASSLKYSNQPQHFGDGTRLSIL.

In DNA form, the CDR3 reads TGTGCCTGGAGCAACGGTGGGGCGTCCCTCCACTTT. It specifies CAWSNGGASLHF. The J gene is TRBJ1-6, the V gene TRBV30, with a weak D call TRBD1 (5 bases). The CDR3 sequence is 12 residues long. V was trimmed by 3 bases and J by 14 bases, leaving 14 bases between them. Germline lookup yields CDR1 GTSNPN and CDR2 SVGIG (reference sequence).

The rearrangement uses TRBV19 and TRBJ1-5; no definite D call. Trimming took 1 base from V and 6 from J, leaving 13 bases between them. Germline CDR1 is LNHDA and CDR2 is SQIVND (reference sequence). This CDR3 region has 15 residues. CDR3 bases: TGTGCCAGTAGTATAGGTGGGGATTCGGCTCAGCCCCAGCATTTT. Its translation: CASSIGGDSAQPQHF.

The gene calls are TRBV6-4 and TRBJ2-1; 7 bases map to TRBD2. CDR1 is MRHNA and CDR2 is SNTAGT in the germline V gene. CDR3 length: 17 residues. With 7 bases clipped from V and 4 bases from J, the junction kept 16 bases outside the gene matches. CDR3 coding DNA: TGTGCCAGCATCGTGAAGGCCCCAGCGGGGAATTACAATGAGCAGTTCTTC. Its protein is CASIVKAPAGNYNEQFF.

This chain connects TRBV5-6 to TRBJ2-5; D perhaps matches TRBD1 (5 bases). Trimming removed 4 bases at V and 3 bases at J, with 10 bases between. There are 13 residues in the CDR3. The germline gives CDR1 SGHDT, CDR2 YYEEEE. The CDR3 region has the DNA TGTGCCAGCAGCAAGCTAGGGGAAGAGACCCAGTACTTC. Its translation: CASSKLGEETQYF. Looking up the rest from reference TRBV5-6 and TRBJ2-5 gives the full variable domain: DAGVTQSPTHLIKTRGQQVTLRCSPKSGHDTVSWYQQALGQGPQFIFQYYEEEERQRGNFPDRFSGHQFPNYSSELNVNALLLGDSALYLCASSKLGEETQYFGPGTRLLVL.

The rearrangement uses TRBV27 and TRBJ2-1; D perhaps matches TRBD2 (5 bases). V lost 10 bases and J lost 9, with 13 bases in between. There are 11 residues in the CDR3. Germline V lookup: CDR1 MNHEY, CDR2 SMNVEV (reference sequence). This chain's CDR3 is CATLLGGEQFF. As DNA, the CDR3 is TGTGCCACCTTACTAGGTGGTGAGCAGTTCTTC.

A single count supports this clone. The V gene is TRBV10-3, the J gene TRBJ1-4; 9 nucleotides match TRBD1. The CDR3 runs 15 residues. CDR1 is ENHRY, CDR2 SYGVKD, per germline. V lost 3 bases, J lost 7 bases, and 6 bases stayed unmatched. The CDR3 here is CAISDTGGFIEKLFF. The CDR3 bases are TGTGCCATCAGTGATACAGGGGGCTTTATTGAAAAACTGTTTTTT.

This clone was seen only once. The chain combines TRBV19 with TRBJ2-2; unclear D gene. With 5 bases removed from V and 4 bases from J, the gap between germline ends came to 11 bases. The CDR3 is 14 amino acids. Germline V gene sequence: CDR1 LNHDA, CDR2 SQIVND (reference sequence). The CDR3 DNA reads TGTGCCAGTAGTCGGTTGGGGTTCACCGGGGAGCTGTTTTTT. Residues: CASSRLGFTGELFF.

The CDR3 reads CASSSYRGHGYTF. CDR3 sequence (DNA): TGTGCCAGCAGCTCCTACAGGGGGCATGGCTACACCTTC. The chain couples TRBV7-2 to TRBJ1-2, with 9 bases matching TRBD1. Germline V lookup: CDR1 SGHTA, CDR2 FQGNSA. The CDR3 runs 13 residues. Losses at the gene ends were 4 bases for V and 6 bases for J; bases not matched to a gene: 3.

The V gene is TRBV6-6, the J gene TRBJ1-2; D is ambiguous. The CDR3 has 13 residues. Deletions cut 6 bases from V and 3 bases from J, with 11 bases between. Germline values: CDR1 MNHNY, CDR2 SVGAGI (reference sequence). The CDR3 DNA follows: TGTGCCAGCAGATCTGTGACCTACTATGGCTACACCTTC. Its protein is CASRSVTYYGYTF.

The V gene is TRBV10-3, the J gene TRBJ2-1, with D uncertain. The germline V gene encodes CDR1 ENHRY and CDR2 SYGVKD. CDR3 length: 15 residues. Trimming removed 6 bases at V and 0 bases at J, with 12 bases between. CDR3 sequence: CAISAEISSYNEQFF. Here the CDR3 DNA reads TGTGCCATCAGCGCAGAAATAAGCTCCTACAATGAGCAGTTCTTC.

V and J are TRBV3-1 (or the pseudogene TRBV3-2) and TRBJ2-3; no clear D. Germline values: CDR1 LGHDT, CDR2 YNNKEL (reference sequence). This CDR3 is 16 amino acids long. Trimming took 0 bases from V and 0 from J, leaving 10 bases between them. The CDR3 is CASSQDPFRSTDTQYF. The CDR3 DNA follows: TGTGCCAGCAGCCAAGATCCCTTTCGGAGCACAGATACGCAGTATTTT.

This clone was recorded once. The chain joins TRBV18 to TRBJ2-1; 7 bases align to TRBD1. With 6 bases clipped from V and 8 bases from J, the junction kept 4 bases outside the gene matches. The germline gives CDR1 KGHSH, CDR2 LQKENI. The CDR3 runs to 12 residues. CDR3 sequence reads: CASSTGIDEQFF. CDR3 in DNA: TGTGCCAGCTCGACAGGGATCGATGAGCAGTTCTTC.

A single count supports this clone. The V and J genes are TRBV27 and TRBJ1-1, with D maybe TRBD1 (6 bases). Trimming shortened V by 3 bases and J by 1 base, and 12 bases separated the two germline ends. Germline V gives CDR1 MNHEY, CDR2 SMNVEV (reference sequence). The CDR3 has 15 residues. In nucleotides, the CDR3 is TGTGCCAGCAGTTTTTCAGGGGCCAGGAACACTGAAGCTTTCTTT. It encodes CASSFSGARNTEAFF.

This chain joins TRBV6-2 or TRBV6-3 and TRBJ2-7, with 8 bases that match TRBD2. The CDR3 runs 14 residues. The V and J ends lost 5 bases and 5 bases, in that order; junction bases with no gene match: 8. Germline V CDR1 and CDR2: MNHEY, SVGEGT. The CDR3 protein is CASSPRLATNEQYF. The CDR3 bases are TGTGCCAGCAGTCCCAGACTAGCGACGAACGAGCAGTACTTC.

The gene calls are TRBV6-5 and TRBJ2-1; D is uncertain. V lost 0 bases to trimming and J lost 7 bases, with 7 bases between them. CDR3 size: 13 residues. Germline CDR1 and CDR2: MNHEY and SVGAGI. As DNA, the CDR3 is TGTGCCAGCAGTTACTCGACGGTGAATGAGCAGTTCTTC. Its protein is CASSYSTVNEQFF.

The rearrangement uses TRBV10-3 and TRBJ2-7; possibly TRBD1 for D (6 bases). Trimming took 9 bases from V and 3 from J, leaving 15 bases between them. CDR1 and CDR2 (germline): ENHRY, SYGVKD. CDR3 length equals 13 residues. This CDR3 is CAMSNRVHYEQYF. DNA for the CDR3: TGTGCCATGTCGAACAGGGTTCACTACGAGCAGTACTTC.

The rearrangement joins TRBV9 to TRBJ1-3, with D perhaps matching TRBD1 (5 bases). This CDR3 spans 15 amino acids. The V end lost 0 bases, the J end lost 4 bases, and 11 bases lay between the germline ends. The germline gives CDR1 SGDLS, CDR2 YYNGEE. CDR3 sequence reads: CASSVEEGLGNTIYF. Here the CDR3 DNA reads TGTGCCAGCAGCGTAGAGGAGGGGCTCGGAAACACCATATATTTT.